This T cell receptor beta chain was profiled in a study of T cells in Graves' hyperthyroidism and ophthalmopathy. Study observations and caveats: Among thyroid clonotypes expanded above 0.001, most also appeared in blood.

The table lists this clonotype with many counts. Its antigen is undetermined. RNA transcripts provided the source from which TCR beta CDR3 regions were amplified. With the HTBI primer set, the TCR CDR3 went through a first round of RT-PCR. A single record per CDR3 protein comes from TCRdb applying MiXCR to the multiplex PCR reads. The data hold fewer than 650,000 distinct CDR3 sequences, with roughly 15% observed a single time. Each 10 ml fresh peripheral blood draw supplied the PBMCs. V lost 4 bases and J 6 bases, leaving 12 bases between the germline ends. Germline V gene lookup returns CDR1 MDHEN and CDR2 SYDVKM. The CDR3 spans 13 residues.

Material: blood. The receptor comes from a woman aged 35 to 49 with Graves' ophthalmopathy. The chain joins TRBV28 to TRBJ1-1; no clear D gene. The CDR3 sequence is CASSSRETAEAFF. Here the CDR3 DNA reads TGTGCCAGCAGTTCTCGAGAGACCGCTGAAGCTTTCTTT. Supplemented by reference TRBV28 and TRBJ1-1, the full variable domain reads DVKVTQSSRYLVKRTGEKVFLECVQDMDHENMFWYRQDPGLGLRLIYFSYDVKMKEKGDIPEGYSVSREKKERFSLILESASTNQTSMYLCASSSRETAEAFFGQGTRLTVV.